Sequencing of this TCR beta chain was carried out in a study of OX40 agonist ivuxolimab in advanced cancers. At the level of the study: Partial responses occurred in three patients (one hepatocellular carcinoma, two cutaneous melanoma). Overall study results and limits: Clonal expansion from baseline to week 6 occurred in both CD4+ and CD8+ T cells. Some patients without response likewise showed low normalized clonal expansion. Antigen specificity was not determined for the expanded peripheral T cells.

Sequencing was performed with immunoSEQ multiplex PCR; in TCRdb, only in-frame clones are kept and a portion is missing. The top ten hold 2% to 2.5% of the sample, which has some 70,000 clones, about 89% seen once. Worth noting for this clone: The antigen is not known.

This CDR3 has 17 residues. Germline V gene sequence: CDR1 KGHSH, CDR2 LQKENI. This sequence originates from an adult with an advanced solid tumor such as melanoma, head and neck, liver or kidney cancer. The chain links TRBV18 to TRBJ2-5, with 8 bases identical to TRBD2. The DNA end is more similar to TRBJ2-7, so the J call may be wrong. Sequenced here: CD4+ or CD8+ T cells sorted from blood, sampled in a trial of the OX40 agonist ivuxolimab. Here the CDR3 reads CASSPPSGGTRSYEQYF. The CDR3 DNA reads as TGTGCCAGCTCACCACCCAGCGGGGGAACCCGATCCTACGAGCAGTACTTC.